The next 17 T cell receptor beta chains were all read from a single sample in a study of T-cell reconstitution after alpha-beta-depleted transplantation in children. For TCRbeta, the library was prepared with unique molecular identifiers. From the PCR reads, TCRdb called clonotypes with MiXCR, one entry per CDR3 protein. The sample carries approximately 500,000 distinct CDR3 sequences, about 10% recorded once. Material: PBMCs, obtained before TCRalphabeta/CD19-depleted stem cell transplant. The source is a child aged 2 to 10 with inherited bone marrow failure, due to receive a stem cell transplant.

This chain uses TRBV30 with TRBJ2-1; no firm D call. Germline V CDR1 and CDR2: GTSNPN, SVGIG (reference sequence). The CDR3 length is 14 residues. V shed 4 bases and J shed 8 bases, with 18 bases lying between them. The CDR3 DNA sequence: TGTGCCTGGATTCAAGGCGGTCTTCCGGATGAGCAGTTCTTC. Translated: CAWIQGGLPDEQFF.

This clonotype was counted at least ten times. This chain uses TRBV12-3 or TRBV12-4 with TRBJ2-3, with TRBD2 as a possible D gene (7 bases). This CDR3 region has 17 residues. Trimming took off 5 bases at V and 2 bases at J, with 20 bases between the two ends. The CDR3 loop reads CASSPAGGPLLTDTQYF. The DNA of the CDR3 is TGTGCCAGCAGTCCCGCCGGGGGGCCCCTCCTCACAGATACGCAGTATTTT.

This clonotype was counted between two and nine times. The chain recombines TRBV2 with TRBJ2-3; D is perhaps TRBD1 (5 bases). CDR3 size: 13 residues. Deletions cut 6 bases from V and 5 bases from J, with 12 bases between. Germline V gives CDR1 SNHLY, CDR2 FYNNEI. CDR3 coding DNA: TGTGCCAGCAGCAAACAGGCGGAAGATACGCAGTATTTT. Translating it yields CASSKQAEDTQYF.

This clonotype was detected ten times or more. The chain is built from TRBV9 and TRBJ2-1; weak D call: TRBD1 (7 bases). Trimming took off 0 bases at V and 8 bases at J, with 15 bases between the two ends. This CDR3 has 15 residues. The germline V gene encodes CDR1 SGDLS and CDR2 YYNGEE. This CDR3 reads CASSVGSGRGDEQFF. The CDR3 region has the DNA TGTGCCAGCAGCGTAGGTAGCGGCAGGGGGGATGAGCAGTTCTTC.

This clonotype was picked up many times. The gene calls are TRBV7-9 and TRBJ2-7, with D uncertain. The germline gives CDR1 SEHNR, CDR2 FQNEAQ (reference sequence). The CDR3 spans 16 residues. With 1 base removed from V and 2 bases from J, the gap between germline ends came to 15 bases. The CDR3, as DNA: TGTGCCAGCAGCTTAGGCACGAGTGCGGTGACCTACGAGCAGTACTTC. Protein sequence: CASSLGTSAVTYEQYF.

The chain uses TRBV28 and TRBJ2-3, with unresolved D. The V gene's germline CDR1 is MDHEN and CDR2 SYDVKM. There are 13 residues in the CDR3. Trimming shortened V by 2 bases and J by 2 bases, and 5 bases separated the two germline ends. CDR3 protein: CASSLLYTDTQYF. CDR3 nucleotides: TGTGCCAGCAGTTTACTATACACAGATACGCAGTATTTT. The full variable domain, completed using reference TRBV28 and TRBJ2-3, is DVKVTQSSRYLVKRTGEKVFLECVQDMDHENMFWYRQDPGLGLRLIYFSYDVKMKEKGDIPEGYSVSREKKERFSLILESASTNQTSMYLCASSLLYTDTQYFGPGTRLTVL.

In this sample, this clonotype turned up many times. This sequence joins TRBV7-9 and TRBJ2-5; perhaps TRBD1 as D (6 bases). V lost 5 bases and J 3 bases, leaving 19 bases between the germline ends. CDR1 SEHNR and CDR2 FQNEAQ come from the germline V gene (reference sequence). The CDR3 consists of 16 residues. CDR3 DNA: TGTGCCAGCAGCGCTGGGGGAGCAGGGGCTGAAGAGACCCAGTACTTC. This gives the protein CASSAGGAGAEETQYF.

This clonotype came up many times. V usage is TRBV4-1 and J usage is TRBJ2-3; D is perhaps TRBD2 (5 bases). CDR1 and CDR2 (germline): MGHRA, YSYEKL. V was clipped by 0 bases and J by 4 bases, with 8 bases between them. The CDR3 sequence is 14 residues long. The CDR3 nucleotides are TGCGCCAGCAGCCAAGATCGGGGAGCAGATACGCAGTATTTT. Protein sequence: CASSQDRGADTQYF.

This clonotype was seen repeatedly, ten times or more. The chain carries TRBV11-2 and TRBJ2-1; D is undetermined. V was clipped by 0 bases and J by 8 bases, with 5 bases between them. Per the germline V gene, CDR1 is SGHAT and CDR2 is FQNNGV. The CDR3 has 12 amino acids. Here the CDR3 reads CASSLDRYEQFF. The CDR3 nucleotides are TGTGCCAGCAGCTTAGATAGGTATGAGCAGTTCTTC.

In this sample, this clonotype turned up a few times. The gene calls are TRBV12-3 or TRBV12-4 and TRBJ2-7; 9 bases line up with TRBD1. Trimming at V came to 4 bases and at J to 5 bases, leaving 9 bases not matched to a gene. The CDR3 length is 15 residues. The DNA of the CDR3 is TGTGCCAGCAGTTGGGCGGGACAGGGAGTCCACGAGCAGTACTTC. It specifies CASSWAGQGVHEQYF.

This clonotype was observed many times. The CDR3: CASSFSGTTDTQYF. The CDR3, as DNA: TGTGCCAGCAGCTTCAGCGGGACCACAGATACGCAGTATTTT. This rearrangement joins TRBV7-2 to TRBJ2-3; 7 nucleotides align to TRBD2. Germline assignment: CDR1 SGHTA and CDR2 FQGNSA. The V and J ends lost 3 bases and 2 bases, in that order; junction bases with no gene match: 2. This CDR3 spans 14 amino acids. Full variable domain (missing parts from reference TRBV7-2 and TRBJ2-3): GAGVSQSPSNKVTEKGKDVELRCDPISGHTALYWYRQSLGQGLEFLIYFQGNSAPDKSGLPSDRFSAERTGGSVSTLTIQRTQQEDSAVYLCASSFSGTTDTQYFGPGTRLTVL.

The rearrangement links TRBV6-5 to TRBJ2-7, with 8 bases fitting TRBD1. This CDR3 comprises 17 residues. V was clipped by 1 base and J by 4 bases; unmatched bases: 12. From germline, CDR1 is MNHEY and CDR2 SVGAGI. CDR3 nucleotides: TGTGCCAGCAGTTACTATTACGGACAGGGAAATCGGTACGAGCAGTACTTC. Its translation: CASSYYYGQGNRYEQYF.

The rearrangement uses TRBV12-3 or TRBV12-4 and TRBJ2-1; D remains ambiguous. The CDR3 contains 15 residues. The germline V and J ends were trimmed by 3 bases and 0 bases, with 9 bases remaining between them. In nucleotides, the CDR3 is TGTGCCAGCAGTTTCGGTACCCTCTCCTACAATGAGCAGTTCTTC. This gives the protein CASSFGTLSYNEQFF.

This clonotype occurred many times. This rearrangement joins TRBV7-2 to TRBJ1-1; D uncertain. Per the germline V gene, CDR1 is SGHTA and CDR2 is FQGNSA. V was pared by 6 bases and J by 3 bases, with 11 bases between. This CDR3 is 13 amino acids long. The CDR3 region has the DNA TGTGCCAGCAGTACCAGGAGGGACACTGAAGCTTTCTTT. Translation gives CASSTRRDTEAFF.

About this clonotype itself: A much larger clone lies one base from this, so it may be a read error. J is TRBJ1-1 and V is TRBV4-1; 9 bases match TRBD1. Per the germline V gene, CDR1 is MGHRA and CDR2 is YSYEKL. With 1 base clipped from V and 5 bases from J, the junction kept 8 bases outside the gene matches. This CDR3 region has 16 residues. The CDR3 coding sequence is TGCGCCAGCAGCCAAGGAGGCCCGGGACAGGGAACTGAAGCTTTCTTT. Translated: CASSQGGPGQGTEAFF.

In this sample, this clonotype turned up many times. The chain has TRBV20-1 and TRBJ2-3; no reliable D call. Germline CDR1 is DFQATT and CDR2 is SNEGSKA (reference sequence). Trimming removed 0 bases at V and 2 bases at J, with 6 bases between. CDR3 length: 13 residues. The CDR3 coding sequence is TGCAGTGCTAGAGAGGTTGACACAGATACGCAGTATTTT. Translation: CSAREVDTDTQYF.

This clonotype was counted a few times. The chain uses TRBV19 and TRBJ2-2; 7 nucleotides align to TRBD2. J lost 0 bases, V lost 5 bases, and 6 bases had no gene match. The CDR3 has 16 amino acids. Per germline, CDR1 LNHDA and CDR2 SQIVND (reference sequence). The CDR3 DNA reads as TGTGCCAGTAGTGGCGGGAGCGCAGCGAACACCGGGGAGCTGTTTTTT. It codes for CASSGGSAANTGELFF. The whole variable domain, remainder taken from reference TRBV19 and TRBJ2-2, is DGGITQSPKYLFRKEGQNVTLSCEQNLNHDAMYWYRQDPGQGLRLIYYSQIVNDFQKGDIAEGYSVSREKKESFPLTVTSAQKNPTAFYLCASSGGSAANTGELFFGEGSRLTVL.